These T cell receptor beta chains were read from a single sample in a study of Ad26.COV2.S vaccination and SARS-CoV-2 variants. Clones were read by immunoSEQ multiplex PCR, and TCRdb kept only the in-frame ones, dropping some. The sample includes around 370,000 clones, approximately 81% of them seen just once. Sequenced material: peripheral blood, taken in a trial of Ad26.COV2.S vaccine versus placebo. The receptors here all came from a person between 18 and 65 years old who received the Ad26.COV2.S COVID-19 vaccine or a placebo. Each CDR3 is given with its conserved first and last residue. A D gene is named only where the DNA matches it firmly. Size is stated for part of the rows, as once, few or many counts, or as a class when the clone is expanded.

V gene: TRBV28; clone size: .; D gene: TRBD2; J gene: TRBJ2-1; CDR3 protein: CASSPTSGSHNEQFF; CDR3 DNA: TGTGCCAGCAGCCCGACTAGCGGGAGTCACAATGAGCAGTTCTTC
V gene: TRBV9; clone size: once; D gene: .; J gene: TRBJ2-3; CDR3 protein: CASSPRPTLGTDTQYF; CDR3 DNA: TGTGCCAGCAGCCCTCGCCCGACCCTAGGCACAGATACGCAGTATTTT
V gene: TRBV28; clone size: few; D gene: .; J gene: TRBJ2-3; CDR3 protein: CASSLPGGGTDTQYF; CDR3 DNA: TGTGCCAGCAGTCTACCAGGTGGGGGGACAGATACGCAGTATTTT
V gene: TRBV7-9; clone size: .; D gene: TRBD2; J gene: TRBJ2-7; CDR3 protein: CASSPETSGAPFEQYF; CDR3 DNA: TGTGCCAGCAGCCCAGAGACTAGCGGGGCTCCTTTTGAGCAGTACTTC
V gene: TRBV6-5; clone size: .; D gene: .; J gene: TRBJ2-1; CDR3 protein: CASSYSPARGNEQFF; CDR3 DNA: TGTGCCAGCAGTTACTCCCCCGCCCGGGGAAATGAGCAGTTCTTC
V gene: TRBV6-1; clone size: .; D gene: .; J gene: TRBJ2-7; CDR3 protein: CASSEANYEQYF; CDR3 DNA: TGTGCCAGCAGTGAAGCGAACTACGAGCAGTACTTC
V gene: TRBV7-9; clone size: .; D gene: TRBD2; J gene: TRBJ2-7; CDR3 protein: CASSLIGTSGVYEQYF; CDR3 DNA: TGTGCCAGCAGCTTAATCGGGACTAGCGGGGTTTACGAGCAGTACTTC
V gene: TRBV5-1; clone size: .; D gene: TRBD2; J gene: TRBJ2-2; CDR3 protein: CASSFSGGGTGELFF; CDR3 DNA: TGCGCCAGCAGCTTTAGCGGGGGTGGCACCGGGGAGCTGTTTTTT
V gene: TRBV5-6; clone size: .; D gene: .; J gene: TRBJ2-7; CDR3 protein: CASSSRSGGQIVYEQYF; CDR3 DNA: TGTGCCAGCAGCTCGCGGTCCGGAGGACAGATAGTATACGAGCAGTACTTC
V gene: TRBV27; clone size: .; D gene: TRBD2; J gene: TRBJ2-2; CDR3 protein: CASIGVRGRGLAGGLVTGELFF; CDR3 DNA: TGTGCCAGCATCGGAGTCCGGGGGCGCGGACTAGCGGGAGGGCTCGTCACCGGGGAGCTGTTTTTT
V gene: TRBV7-6; clone size: .; D gene: TRBD1; J gene: TRBJ1-5; CDR3 protein: CASSLGDRSYSNQPQHF; CDR3 DNA: TGTGCCAGCAGCTTAGGGGACAGGTCCTATAGCAATCAGCCCCAGCATTTT
V gene: TRBV27; clone size: .; D gene: .; J gene: TRBJ1-5; CDR3 protein: CASSFSGVSNQPQHF; CDR3 DNA: TGTGCCAGCAGTTTTTCGGGGGTGAGCAATCAGCCCCAGCATTTT
V gene: TRBV4-3; clone size: .; D gene: TRBD1; J gene: TRBJ1-4; CDR3 protein: CASSQSGTGDEKLFF; CDR3 DNA: TGCGCCAGCAGCCAATCCGGGACAGGGGATGAAAAACTGTTTTTT
V gene: TRBV4-3; clone size: .; D gene: TRBD2; J gene: TRBJ2-1; CDR3 protein: CASSQDFLAGGINEQFF; CDR3 DNA: TGCGCCAGCAGCCAAGACTTCCTAGCGGGGGGTATCAATGAGCAGTTCTTC
V gene: TRBV18; clone size: .; D gene: TRBD2; J gene: TRBJ2-5; CDR3 protein: CASSPMTSGVETQYF; CDR3 DNA: TGTGCCAGCTCACCAATGACTAGCGGTGTGGAGACCCAGTACTTC
V gene: TRBV4-3; clone size: .; D gene: TRBD1; J gene: TRBJ2-7; CDR3 protein: CASSRRGFGYEQYF; CDR3 DNA: TGCGCCAGCAGCCGCAGGGGGTTTGGCTACGAGCAGTACTTC
V gene: TRBV4-3; clone size: .; D gene: TRBD2; J gene: TRBJ2-1; CDR3 protein: CASSQDPSGGANEQFF; CDR3 DNA: TGCGCCAGCAGCCAAGATCCTAGCGGGGGGGCCAATGAGCAGTTCTTC
V gene: TRBV30; clone size: .; D gene: .; J gene: TRBJ1-1; CDR3 protein: CAWSLGYTEAFF; CDR3 DNA: TGTGCCTGGAGTCTCGGATACACTGAAGCTTTCTTT